The 22 T cell receptor beta chains listed next were all sequenced from one sample in a study of cytomegalovirus exposure and HLA in healthy donors (dated by TCRdb to about 2017). The library came from the immunoSEQ multiplex PCR assay. Imported from immuneACCESS, the table was reduced by TCRdb to in-frame sequences with V and J called. These copies leave out some clones; in studies compared against another copy, an unresolved V gene accounts for under half, and the cause of the remainder is not known. This sample holds 98,000 or so clones; roughly 84% were observed only once. The top ten hold 3% to 3.5% of the sample. The sequencing input was PBMCs. The receptors were sampled from a woman younger than 35 in good health and CMV-seronegative.

The chain combines TRBV14 with TRBJ1-6, with D uncertain. Germline CDR1 SGHDN, CDR2 FVKESK. The V end lost 3 bases, the J end lost 10 bases, and 7 bases lay between the germline ends. The CDR3 contains 12 residues. This CDR3 reads CASSQTRSPLHF. The CDR3 DNA follows: TGTGCCAGCAGCCAGACTAGGTCACCCCTCCACTTT.

This sequence joins TRBV7-8 and TRBJ1-1, with D perhaps TRBD1 (5 bases). CDR3 length: 12 amino acids. From germline, CDR1 is SGHVS and CDR2 FQNEAQ. Trimming took 6 bases from V and 5 from J, leaving 10 bases between them. The CDR3 spells CASSSGGTEAFF. The DNA for the CDR3 is TGTGCCAGCAGTTCTGGGGGGACTGAAGCTTTCTTT. Complete variable domain (other parts from reference TRBV7-8 and TRBJ1-1): GAGVSQSPRYKVAKRGQDVALRCDPISGHVSLFWYQQALGQGPEFLTYFQNEAQLDKSGLPSDRFFAERPEGSVSTLKIQRTQQEDSAVYLCASSSGGTEAFFGQGTRLTVV.

The chain employs TRBV2 and TRBJ2-1; 7 positions agree with TRBD2. J lost 2 bases, V lost 5 bases, and 12 bases had no gene match. The CDR3 covers 17 residues. Germline CDR1 is SNHLY and CDR2 is FYNNEI. CDR3 sequence (DNA): TGTGCCAGCAGTCAAACTTCCCAGCGGGGTGCCTACAATGAGCAGTTCTTC. Residues: CASSQTSQRGAYNEQFF.

Here the CDR3 reads CASSHPAGHGYTF. The CDR3 coding sequence is TGCGCCAGCAGCCACCCGGCGGGTCATGGCTACACCTTC. V is TRBV4-1 and J is TRBJ1-2, with unresolved D. Trimming took 3 bases from V and 6 from J, leaving 11 bases between them. The CDR3 consists of 13 residues. CDR1 is MGHRA, CDR2 YSYEKL, per germline.

The chain recombines TRBV4-2 with TRBJ1-2; a possible D gene is TRBD1 (5 bases). Germline CDR1 reads LGHNA; CDR2 reads YNFKEQ. CDR3 length: 15 residues. Trimming cost V 6 bases and J 3 bases, with 17 bases left between them. The CDR3 sequence is CASRPGRGTYYGYTF. CDR3 DNA sequence: TGTGCCAGCAGACCGGGCCGAGGGACTTACTATGGCTACACCTTC.

The genes are TRBV5-5 and TRBJ2-2; 11 bases are a match to TRBD1. V lost 0 bases and J lost 0; bases outside the gene matches: 10. Looked up from germline, CDR1 is SGHKS and CDR2 is YYEKEE (reference sequence). The CDR3 covers 20 residues. The CDR3 loop is CASSLDGQGAIISNTGELFF. The CDR3 nucleotides are TGTGCCAGCAGCTTGGACGGACAGGGGGCAATAATTTCGAACACCGGGGAGCTGTTTTTT. Based on the CDR3 plus reference TRBV5-5 and TRBJ2-2, the full variable domain is DAGVTQSPTHLIKTRGQQVTLRCSPISGHKSVSWYQQVLGQGPQFIFQYYEKEERGRGNFPDRFSARQFPNYSSELNVNALLLGDSALYLCASSLDGQGAIISNTGELFFGEGSRLTVL.

This clone has more than one count but fewer than ten. The rearrangement joins TRBV9 to TRBJ2-4, with 9 bases lining up with TRBD2. After removal of 2 bases from V and 11 bases from J, the junction contained 14 bases not matched to a gene. This CDR3 is built from 16 residues. Germline lookup yields CDR1 SGDLS and CDR2 YYNGEE. The CDR3 DNA follows: TGTGCCAGCAGCGTGCAAGCGGGGGGCCGGATCCTCGTTCAGTACTTC. Protein product: CASSVQAGGRILVQYF. Full variable domain (rest looked up from reference TRBV9 and TRBJ2-4): DSGVTQTPKHLITATGQRVTLRCSPRSGDLSVYWYQQSLDQGLQFLIQYYNGEERAKGNILERFSAQQFPDLHSELNLSSLELGDSALYFCASSVQAGGRILVQYFGAGTRLSVL.

The rearrangement joins TRBV25-1 to TRBJ1-1; possible D gene TRBD1, 5 bases. The germline CDR1 and CDR2 sequences are MGHDK and SYGVNS. The CDR3 runs to 13 residues. V was cut by 3 bases and J by 6 bases, with 11 bases left in between. For the CDR3, the DNA is TGTGCCAGCAGTGAGTCGGGGGTGGCTGAAGCTTTCTTT. Its protein is CASSESGVAEAFF. Full variable domain (missing parts from reference TRBV25-1 and TRBJ1-1): EADIYQTPRYLVIGTGKKITLECSQTMGHDKMYWYQQDPGMELHLIHYSYGVNSTEKGDLSSESTVSRIRTEHFPLTLESARPSHTSQYLCASSESGVAEAFFGQGTRLTVV.

The chain links TRBV7-2 to TRBJ2-1; D possibly corresponds to TRBD1 (5 bases). The CDR3 sequence is 12 residues long. Germline V gene data show CDR1 as SGHTA and CDR2 as FQGNSA. V lost 5 bases to trimming and J lost 6 bases, with 8 bases between them. In DNA form, the CDR3 reads TGTGCCAGCAGCCGCAGGGTCAATGAGCAGTTCTTC. Its protein is CASSRRVNEQFF.

This clone was counted once. The V and J genes are TRBV9 and TRBJ2-1, with 15 bases fitting TRBD2. CDR1 and CDR2 (germline): SGDLS, YYNGEE. The CDR3 extends over 18 amino acids. Losses at the gene ends were 0 bases for V and 6 bases for J; bases not matched to a gene: 7. CDR3: CASSVGGTSGGPSNEQFF. The CDR3 nucleotides read TGTGCCAGCAGCGTAGGGGGGACTAGCGGGGGGCCGAGCAATGAGCAGTTCTTC.

The chain links TRBV14 to TRBJ2-7; 7 nucleotides agree with TRBD2. The CDR3 length is 13 residues. Germline V gives CDR1 SGHDN, CDR2 FVKESK. J was trimmed by 7 bases and V by 5 bases; bases with no gene match: 8. CDR3 in amino acids: CASSLWGGEEQYF. As DNA, the CDR3 is TGTGCCAGCAGCTTATGGGGGGGGGAAGAGCAGTACTTC.

The CDR3 protein is CAWTPGQGPTDTQYF. The CDR3 DNA is TGTGCCTGGACTCCGGGACAGGGACCCACAGATACGCAGTATTTT. The chain uses TRBV30 and TRBJ2-3, with TRBD1 identical over 9 bases. With V trimmed by 4 bases and J by 2 bases, 7 bases remained unmatched. This CDR3 is built from 15 residues. In germline, CDR1 is GTSNPN, CDR2 SVGIG (reference sequence).

V usage is TRBV20-1 and J usage is TRBJ1-1, with D uncertain. Germline V gene sequence: CDR1 DFQATT, CDR2 SNEGSKA (reference sequence). The ends were cut back, 1 base at V and 8 bases at J, with 8 bases in the middle. This CDR3 contains 11 residues. CDR3 bases: TGCAGTGCTAGAGCACCCGGGGAAGCTTTCTTT. Translating it yields CSARAPGEAFF.

V usage is TRBV7-3 and J usage is TRBJ2-6; TRBD1 agrees at 10 bases. In germline, CDR1 is SGHTA, CDR2 FQGTGA. The length of the CDR3 is 17 residues. With V trimmed by 3 bases and J by 4 bases, 6 bases remained unmatched. CDR3 residues: CASSFGRQGAGANVLTF. The CDR3 bases are TGTGCCAGCAGCTTTGGGCGACAGGGGGCCGGGGCCAACGTCCTGACTTTC.

DNA of the CDR3: TGTGCCAGCTCACTAACAGGGGAAACTGAAGCTTTCTTT. Amino acid sequence: CASSLTGETEAFF. V usage is TRBV18 and J usage is TRBJ1-1, with TRBD1 identical over 7 bases. V gave up 4 bases and J gave up 5 bases; unmatched junction bases: 4. Germline values: CDR1 KGHSH, CDR2 LQKENI. The CDR3 totals 13 residues.

This rearrangement joins TRBV12-5 to TRBJ2-5; 7 nucleotides agree with TRBD1. Per the germline V gene, CDR1 is LGHNT and CDR2 is FRNRAP. The V and J ends lost 0 bases and 5 bases, in that order; junction bases with no gene match: 9. The CDR3 sequence is 16 residues long. The CDR3, as DNA: TGTGCTAGTGGTTTGGTACTTAGGGGGCCCAGCGAGACCCAGTACTTC. Its protein is CASGLVLRGPSETQYF.

This clone was found a few times. V gene TRBV2 combines with J gene TRBJ1-5; D remains unclear. The germline V gene has CDR1 SNHLY and CDR2 FYNNEI. Trimming shortened V by 6 bases and J by 4 bases, and 13 bases separated the two germline ends. The CDR3 is made up of 14 amino acids. The CDR3 region has the DNA TGTGCCAGCAGCGAAACGATACTAAATCAGCCCCAGCATTTT. Its protein is CASSETILNQPQHF.

The gene calls are TRBV9 and TRBJ2-1; 10 bases agree with TRBD2. Germline V lookup: CDR1 SGDLS, CDR2 YYNGEE. The J segment lost 7 bases and the V segment lost 0 bases, leaving 4 bases of the junction unmatched. This CDR3 has 15 amino acids. The CDR3, as DNA: TGTGCCAGCAGCGTAGCTAGCGGGGGCGGAAATGAGCAGTTCTTC. Its translation: CASSVASGGGNEQFF. Filled out from reference TRBV9 and TRBJ2-1, the complete variable domain reads DSGVTQTPKHLITATGQRVTLRCSPRSGDLSVYWYQQSLDQGLQFLIQYYNGEERAKGNILERFSAQQFPDLHSELNLSSLELGDSALYFCASSVASGGGNEQFFGPGTRLTVL.

This rearrangement joins TRBV25-1 to TRBJ2-1, with D tentatively TRBD2 (5 bases). With 3 bases removed from V and 5 bases from J, the gap between germline ends came to 8 bases. The V gene's germline CDR1 is MGHDK and CDR2 SYGVNS. This CDR3 has 13 amino acids. CDR3 protein: CASSDGLNNEQFF. DNA for the CDR3: TGTGCCAGCAGTGACGGACTCAACAATGAGCAGTTCTTC.

The chain carries TRBV25-1 and TRBJ2-3, with TRBD1 as a possible D gene (5 bases). V lost 5 bases and J 5 bases, leaving 14 bases between the germline ends. Germline V gene data show CDR1 as MGHDK and CDR2 as SYGVNS. The CDR3 is made up of 14 amino acids. The CDR3 reads CASSQLKGEDTQYF. The CDR3 region has the DNA TGTGCCAGCAGTCAACTAAAAGGGGAAGATACGCAGTATTTT.

This clone was observed a few times. The rearrangement uses TRBV6-1 and TRBJ2-7; 10 bases map to TRBD1. Germline loops: CDR1 MNHNS, CDR2 SASEGT. J gave up 4 bases and V 3 bases, and 3 bases lay outside the gene matches. The CDR3 is made up of 14 amino acids. The CDR3, as DNA: TGTGCCAGCAGTGAGTGGACAGGGGGGTACGAGCAGTACTTC. Protein: CASSEWTGGYEQYF.

The chain uses TRBV18 and TRBJ2-7; 7 positions agree with TRBD2. Germline CDR1 and CDR2: KGHSH and LQKENI. The CDR3 covers 16 residues. J was trimmed by 0 bases and V by 0 bases; bases with no gene match: 5. CDR3 coding DNA: TGTGCCAGCTCACCACCCGACGGGGAGGGCTCCTACGAGCAGTACTTC. Translated: CASSPPDGEGSYEQYF.